A single sample gave rise to the 5 T cell receptor beta chains below, sequenced in a study of T cell repertoires in cytomegalovirus infection (dated by TCRdb to about 2019). Sequenced on an Illumina HiSeq 1500. The public reads were quality trimmed at Q25 with fastp and then assembled into clones with MiXCR by TCRdb, keeping productive beta chains. Under each unique CDR3 protein, matching rows form one entry showing the most common genes and DNA. The sample contains about 470,000 distinct CDR3 sequences, about two fifths of them found a single time. The ten largest clones represent just under 45% of the sample. Explained via the paper, the treatment or condition label denotes: in vitro stimulation with specific CMV peptide epitopes to enrich CMV-specific T cells. Antigen specificity for these receptors is unknown. The specimen comprised cultured PBMCs, sampled from culture after CMV antigen stimulation. The source of these receptors is a human donor in good health (CMV status not recorded). Some clones in this sample may be carry-over from other donors' samples.

This clonotype has just a few counts. The chain employs TRBV19 and TRBJ1-6, with TRBD1 matching over 8 bases. The V and J ends lost 3 bases and 9 bases, in that order; junction bases with no gene match: 7. CDR1 LNHDA and CDR2 SQIVND come from the germline V gene (reference sequence). This CDR3 region has 15 residues. The CDR3 DNA reads as TGTGCCAGTAGTATTATGACAGGGGTTGGTTCACCCCTCCACTTT. Protein: CASSIMTGVGSPLHF.

The chain recombines TRBV4-1 with TRBJ2-2; 12 nucleotides line up with TRBD2. The CDR3 runs 17 residues. The V gene end was trimmed by 3 bases and the J gene end by 6 bases; junction bases not matched to a gene: 8. Germline V CDR1 and CDR2: MGHRA, YSYEKL. The CDR3 loop reads CASSHPGTSGLAGELFF. The CDR3 DNA reads as TGCGCCAGCAGCCACCCCGGGACTAGCGGGTTAGCCGGGGAGCTGTTTTTT.

V usage is TRBV7-8 and J usage is TRBJ2-1; TRBD2 agrees at 7 bases. J was trimmed by 3 bases and V by 1 base; bases with no gene match: 3. The germline V gene encodes CDR1 SGHVS and CDR2 FQNEAQ. This CDR3 region has 15 residues. Written as DNA, the CDR3 is TGTGCCAGCAGCTTAGAACTAGCGCTCTACAATGAGCAGTTCTTC. Its translation is CASSLELALYNEQFF.

The CDR3, as DNA: TGTGCCAGCAGCCAAGACAGGCGCAAATATTACAATGAGCAGTTCTTC. Protein sequence: CASSQDRRKYYNEQFF. The gene calls are TRBV4-2 and TRBJ2-1; no definite D call. The length of the CDR3 is 16 residues. V dropped 0 bases and J dropped 4 bases, with 13 bases sitting between them. Germline V gives CDR1 LGHNA, CDR2 YNFKEQ.

The CDR3 nucleotides read TGTGCCAGCAGCGAACAATCACTGGACTATGGCTACACCTTC. Translating gives CASSEQSLDYGYTF. The rearrangement uses TRBV7-2 and TRBJ1-2; D is uncertain. The length of the CDR3 is 14 residues. The germline V and J ends were trimmed by 5 bases and 3 bases, with 13 bases remaining between them. Per the germline V gene, CDR1 is SGHTA and CDR2 is FQGNSA.